One and the same sample provided the 19 T cell receptor beta chains below, sequenced in a study of T cell repertoires in cytomegalovirus infection. TCRdb re-derived calls from the reads in MiXCR, one entry per CDR3 protein. The repertoire holds approximately 260,000 distinct CDR3 sequences, about 15% seen once, with roughly 45% in the top ten. The specimen sequenced was CD8+ T cells from PBMCs. All receptors come from a human donor in good health (CMV status not recorded). Some clones in this sample may be carry-over from other donors' samples.

V and J are TRBV19 and TRBJ1-1; D uncertain. From germline, CDR1 is LNHDA and CDR2 SQIVND (reference sequence). This CDR3 comprises 14 residues. V dropped 3 bases and J dropped 1 base, with 9 bases sitting between them. CDR3 sequence: CASSIRTTNTEAFF. CDR3 in DNA: TGTGCCAGTAGTATTAGAACAACGAACACTGAAGCTTTCTTT.

This clonotype was detected a few times. This chain connects TRBV7-9 to TRBJ2-5; the D gene is possibly TRBD2 (6 bases). Trimming removed 6 bases from V and 2 bases from J, with 13 bases in between. The CDR3 length is 14 residues. The V gene's germline CDR1 is SEHNR and CDR2 FQNEAQ (reference sequence). CDR3 bases: TGTGCCAGCAGGCGGCCGGGAGAACAAGAGACCCAGTACTTC. This encodes CASRRPGEQETQYF.

This clonotype was seen only a few times. V is TRBV20-1 and J is TRBJ2-7, with D possibly TRBD1 on 5 matching bases. The V gene's germline CDR1 is DFQATT and CDR2 SNEGSKA (reference sequence). V lost 6 bases and J lost 4, with 19 bases in between. This CDR3 spans 14 amino acids. For the CDR3, the DNA is TGCAGTGCCACCCAATCGACAGTTTTTTACGAGCAGTACTTC. Its translation: CSATQSTVFYEQYF.

The gene calls are TRBV7-9 and TRBJ2-7; D uncertain. Per germline, CDR1 SEHNR and CDR2 FQNEAQ (reference sequence). The CDR3 extends over 11 amino acids. Trimming shortened V by 1 base and J by 6 bases, and 4 bases separated the two germline ends. The CDR3 loop reads CASSLEAEQYF. Written as DNA, the CDR3 is TGTGCCAGCAGCTTAGAGGCCGAGCAGTACTTC.

This clonotype was counted a few times. The genes are TRBV4-3 and TRBJ1-1; D not resolved. Germline CDR1 is LGHNA and CDR2 is YSLEER. V lost 0 bases and J lost 1, with 12 bases in between. The CDR3 spans 16 residues. The CDR3 DNA reads as TGCGCCAGCAGCCAAGATCCTTCCTGGGGGAACACTGAAGCTTTCTTT. It yields the protein CASSQDPSWGNTEAFF.

The table lists this clonotype with a few counts. J is TRBJ1-5 and V is TRBV7-9; no definite D call. The germline gives CDR1 SEHNR, CDR2 FQNEAQ (reference sequence). V was pared by 4 bases and J by 3 bases, with 13 bases between. There are 15 residues in the CDR3. Written as DNA, the CDR3 is TGTGCCAGCAGCTCTTCTGAGCGAATCAATCAGCCCCAGCATTTT. This encodes CASSSSERINQPQHF.

In this sample, this clonotype turned up many times. V and J are TRBV7-9 and TRBJ2-7, with 8 nucleotides matching TRBD1. Germline assignment: CDR1 SEHNR and CDR2 FQNEAQ (reference sequence). The V gene end was trimmed by 7 bases and the J gene end by 2 bases; junction bases not matched to a gene: 4. The CDR3 totals 13 residues. CDR3 nucleotides: TGTGCCAGCACGGGACAGGACCCCTACGAGCAGTACTTC. Its protein product is CASTGQDPYEQYF.

This clonotype was detected many times. The V call is TRBV7-8, the J call TRBJ2-5; D is perhaps TRBD2 (6 bases). V lost 5 bases and J 5 bases, leaving 18 bases between the germline ends. Germline loops: CDR1 SGHVS, CDR2 FQNEAQ. The CDR3 length is 15 residues. The CDR3 here is CASSARAREKETQYF. CDR3 in DNA: TGTGCCAGCAGCGCGCGGGCCCGGGAGAAGGAGACCCAGTACTTC.

To note about this clonotype: This clone may be a read error of a much larger clone one base away. The chain links TRBV7-8 to TRBJ2-7; possible D gene TRBD1, 6 bases. The V end lost 5 bases, the J end lost 6 bases, and 14 bases lay between the germline ends. CDR3 size: 13 residues. Germline CDR1 is SGHVS and CDR2 is FQNEAQ. CDR3 region: CASSDLQGSEQYF. DNA for the CDR3: TGTGCCAGCAGCGATTTACAGGGTTCCGAGCAGTACTTC.

This clonotype was seen many times. V gene TRBV7-3 combines with J gene TRBJ2-3; no firm D call. Germline lookup yields CDR1 SGHTA and CDR2 FQGTGA. V was trimmed by 5 bases and J by 4 bases, leaving 7 bases between them. The CDR3 runs 12 residues. CDR3 amino acids: CASSPGSDTQYF. The CDR3 DNA reads TGTGCCAGCAGCCCCGGGTCAGATACGCAGTATTTT.

This chain uses TRBV12-3 or TRBV12-4 with TRBJ2-4, with 7 bases fitting TRBD1. The CDR3 extends over 11 amino acids. V lost 7 bases and J lost 8; bases outside the gene matches: 2. Here the CDR3 reads CASKGTDIQYF. CDR3 bases: TGTGCCAGCAAAGGGACAGACATTCAGTACTTC.

This clonotype was found a few times. This sequence joins TRBV4-2 and TRBJ2-1, with D maybe TRBD2 (6 bases). Trimming cost V 5 bases and J 3 bases, with 17 bases left between them. The CDR3 consists of 16 residues. The germline CDR1 and CDR2 sequences are LGHNA and YNFKEQ. CDR3 amino acids: CASSGTGTGVYNEQFF. DNA of the CDR3: TGTGCCAGCAGCGGAACCGGGACTGGAGTCTACAATGAGCAGTTCTTC.

This clonotype was seen only a few times. This rearrangement joins TRBV28 to TRBJ2-5; D is possibly TRBD2 (6 bases). In germline, CDR1 is MDHEN, CDR2 SYDVKM. Deletions cut 2 bases from V and 5 bases from J, with 12 bases between. The CDR3 runs to 14 residues. CDR3 region: CASSLGGIRETQYF. Written as DNA, the CDR3 is TGTGCCAGCAGTTTAGGAGGGATCCGCGAGACCCAGTACTTC.

The V and J genes are TRBV19 and TRBJ1-1; no clear D gene. Trimming stripped 3 bases from V and 7 bases from J, with 9 bases between. The length of the CDR3 is 12 residues. Germline V gives CDR1 LNHDA, CDR2 SQIVND (reference sequence). CDR3 sequence reads: CASSIPPSEAFF. The CDR3 DNA follows: TGTGCCAGTAGTATCCCTCCCAGTGAAGCTTTCTTT.

There are many counts of this clonotype. The chain uses TRBV7-6 and TRBJ2-1; D might be TRBD2 (7 bases). The CDR3 contains 15 residues. V lost 7 bases and J lost 6, with 19 bases in between. Germline V CDR1 and CDR2: SGHVS, FNYEAQ. CDR3 in amino acids: CASTLGGARGNEQFF. The CDR3 coding sequence is TGTGCCAGCACACTGGGGGGGGCGCGTGGCAATGAGCAGTTCTTC.

This clonotype was counted ten times or more. The CDR3 DNA sequence: TGTGCCAGCAGCTTAGGGGGTGAACTAGCGGGTATCTACGAGCAGTACTTC. Amino acid sequence: CASSLGGELAGIYEQYF. The genes are TRBV7-2 and TRBJ2-7; 9 nucleotides align to TRBD2. The CDR3 totals 17 residues. Germline loops: CDR1 SGHTA, CDR2 FQGNSA. V lost 1 base to trimming and J lost 3 bases; unmatched junction nucleotides: 10.

This chain links TRBV28 with TRBJ1-5, with a weak D call TRBD1 (6 bases). This CDR3 spans 13 amino acids. Trimming shortened V by 10 bases and J by 3 bases, and 13 bases separated the two germline ends. Germline V lookup: CDR1 MDHEN, CDR2 SYDVKM. CDR3 in DNA: TGTGCCACCCTGCAGGGGATCAATCAGCCCCAGCATTTT. Protein: CATLQGINQPQHF.

There are a few counts of this clonotype. The V and J genes are TRBV19 and TRBJ2-7; D call uncertain. The ends were cut back, 4 bases at V and 0 bases at J, with 13 bases in the middle. The V gene's germline CDR1 is LNHDA and CDR2 SQIVND (reference sequence). The CDR3 sequence is 15 residues long. CDR3: CASSKATLTSYEQYF. CDR3 sequence (DNA): TGTGCCAGTAGTAAAGCGACACTAACCTCCTACGAGCAGTACTTC.

Only a few counts were recorded for this clonotype. CDR3 sequence: CATGLAGEGELFF. The CDR3, as DNA: TGTGCCACCGGACTAGCGGGAGAAGGGGAGCTGTTTTTT. The V call is TRBV19, the J call TRBJ2-2, with 13 positions matching TRBD2. This CDR3 is 13 amino acids long. J was trimmed by 8 bases and V by 10 bases; bases with no gene match: 4. The germline gives CDR1 LNHDA, CDR2 SQIVND (reference sequence).